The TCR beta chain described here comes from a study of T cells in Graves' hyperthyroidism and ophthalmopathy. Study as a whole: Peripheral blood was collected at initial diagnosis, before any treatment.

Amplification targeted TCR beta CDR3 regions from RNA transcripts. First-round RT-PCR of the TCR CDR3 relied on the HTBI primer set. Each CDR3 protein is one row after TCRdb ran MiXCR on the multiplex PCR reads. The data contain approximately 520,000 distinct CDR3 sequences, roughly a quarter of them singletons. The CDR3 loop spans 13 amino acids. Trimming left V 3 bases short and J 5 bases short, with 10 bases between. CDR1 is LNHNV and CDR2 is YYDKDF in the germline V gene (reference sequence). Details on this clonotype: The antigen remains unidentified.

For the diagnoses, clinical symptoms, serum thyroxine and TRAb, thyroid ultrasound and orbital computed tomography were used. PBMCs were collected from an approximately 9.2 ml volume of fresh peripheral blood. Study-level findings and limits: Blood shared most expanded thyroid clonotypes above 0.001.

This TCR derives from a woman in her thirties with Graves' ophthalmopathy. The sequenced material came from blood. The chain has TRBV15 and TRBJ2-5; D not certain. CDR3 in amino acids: CATSSVLEETQYF. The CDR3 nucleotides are TGTGCCACCAGCAGCGTCCTGGAGGAGACCCAGTACTTC.